Shown below are 30 T cell receptor beta chains from a single sample sequenced in a study of T-cell memory formation after mild COVID-19. TCRdb re-derived calls from the 5' RACE reads in MiXCR, one entry per CDR3 protein. The data hold about 100,000 distinct CDR3 sequences, with 15% to 20% observed a single time. Sequenced sample: PBMCs or a T cell subset sorted from them (not recorded which). All receptors derive from a man between 18 and 29 years old who had mild COVID-19 (a few samples of this study predate the infection). Cell type and time point are not known.

This clonotype was seen ten or more times. The rearrangement links TRBV7-6 to TRBJ2-1, with TRBD1 identical over 8 bases. In germline, CDR1 is SGHVS, CDR2 FNYEAQ. CDR3 length equals 15 residues. The J segment lost 4 bases and the V segment lost 3 bases, leaving 5 bases of the junction unmatched. The CDR3 DNA is TGTGCCAGCAGCTTGGACAGGGCGAAATACAATGAGCAGTTCTTC. It translates to CASSLDRAKYNEQFF.

The rearrangement uses TRBV12-3 or TRBV12-4 and TRBJ2-2, with 9 bases aligning to TRBD2. The CDR3 consists of 14 residues. The V gene end was trimmed by 6 bases and the J gene end by 4 bases; junction bases not matched to a gene: 3. DNA for the CDR3: TGTGCCAGCAGGAGGACTAGCGCCACCGGGGAGCTGTTTTTT. Translating gives CASRRTSATGELFF.

CDR3 in amino acids: CAISRSHLTNTEAFF. The CDR3 DNA sequence: TGTGCCATAAGCCGCTCACACCTAACTAACACTGAAGCTTTCTTT. The rearrangement links TRBV19 to TRBJ1-1; D unresolved. Germline assignment: CDR1 LNHDA and CDR2 SQIVND (reference sequence). V lost 10 bases and J lost 2, with 20 bases in between. This CDR3 contains 15 residues.

This clonotype has more than one count but fewer than ten. The chain is built from TRBV25-1 and TRBJ2-7; 11 bases align to TRBD1. V was clipped by 7 bases and J by 5 bases; unmatched bases: 7. This CDR3 contains 14 residues. Germline lookup yields CDR1 MGHDK and CDR2 SYGVNS. In nucleotides, the CDR3 is TGTGCCAGCATCGCCGGGACAGGGGGACACGAGCAGTACTTC. It is translated as CASIAGTGGHEQYF.

This clonotype came up many times. This chain joins TRBV24-1 and TRBJ2-2; a possible D gene is TRBD2 (6 bases). With 4 bases removed from V and 7 bases from J, the gap between germline ends came to 18 bases. The germline CDR1 and CDR2 sequences are KGHDR and SFDVKD. The CDR3 contains 16 residues. The CDR3 protein is CATSDPRRGTHGELFF. The CDR3 region has the DNA TGTGCCACCAGTGACCCTCGACGGGGGACCCACGGGGAGCTGTTTTTT.

J is TRBJ1-4 and V is TRBV12-3 or TRBV12-4; D is perhaps TRBD1 (5 bases). V lost 2 bases to trimming and J lost 2 bases, with 9 bases between them. The CDR3 extends over 15 amino acids. The CDR3 is CASSLMAGTNEKLFF. For the CDR3, the DNA is TGTGCCAGCAGTTTAATGGCAGGGACTAATGAAAAACTGTTTTTT.

This clonotype was detected many times. This sequence joins TRBV4-2 and TRBJ2-5; 9 bases align to TRBD2. V gave up 3 bases and J gave up 0 bases; unmatched junction bases: 2. Germline V gives CDR1 LGHNA, CDR2 YNFKEQ. This CDR3 has 15 amino acids. CDR3 loop: CASSQAGGYQETQYF. CDR3 in DNA: TGTGCCAGCAGCCAGGCGGGGGGGTACCAAGAGACCCAGTACTTC.

This clonotype was counted a few times. The rearrangement links TRBV7-6 to TRBJ1-4; D gene ambiguous. Germline V gene sequence: CDR1 SGHVS, CDR2 FNYEAQ. Trimming removed 5 bases at V and 4 bases at J, with 14 bases between. This CDR3 region has 15 residues. In DNA, the CDR3 is TGTGCCAGCAGCCAGAGGGCAGCCCATAATGAAAAACTGTTTTTT. As protein: CASSQRAAHNEKLFF.

This clonotype was detected a few times. The J gene is TRBJ2-5, the V gene TRBV20-1; no clear D gene. Deletions cut 0 bases from V and 3 bases from J, with 11 bases between. This CDR3 has 14 amino acids. Germline assignment: CDR1 DFQATT and CDR2 SNEGSKA (reference sequence). The CDR3 loop reads CSARDRATKETQYF. The CDR3 bases are TGCAGTGCTAGAGATCGGGCGACCAAAGAGACCCAGTACTTC.

This clonotype was recorded at least ten times. The chain has TRBV24-1 and TRBJ1-1, with 8 bases that match TRBD1. This CDR3 is 15 amino acids long. Unmatched junction bases numbered 2, after V lost 2 bases and J lost 1 base. The V gene's germline CDR1 is KGHDR and CDR2 SFDVKD. The CDR3 sequence: CATSDSGTGNTEAFF. The DNA of the CDR3 is TGTGCCACCAGTGATTCCGGGACAGGGAACACTGAAGCTTTCTTT.

This clonotype was counted only a few times. The rearrangement uses TRBV18 and TRBJ2-3, with 12 bases aligning to TRBD1. Germline V lookup: CDR1 KGHSH, CDR2 LQKENI. The CDR3 has 18 residues. V trimming: 6 bases; J trimming: 3 bases; junction bases outside the gene matches: 13. The CDR3 nucleotides are TGTGCCAGCTCGAGAAACCGGGACAGGGGGCTGAGTACAGATACGCAGTATTTT. Protein sequence: CASSRNRDRGLSTDTQYF.

This clonotype has only a few counts. The rearrangement links TRBV20-1 to TRBJ2-4; 9 nucleotides align to TRBD2. V lost 5 bases and J lost 5; bases outside the gene matches: 4. The CDR3 length is 13 residues. Germline CDR1 and CDR2: DFQATT and SNEGSKA (reference sequence). The CDR3 spells CSAFGTSQNIQYF. The CDR3 coding sequence is TGCAGTGCTTTCGGGACTAGCCAAAACATTCAGTACTTC.

This clonotype occurred a few times. The chain uses TRBV19 and TRBJ2-3, with a weak D call TRBD2 (5 bases). Germline CDR1 reads LNHDA; CDR2 reads SQIVND (reference sequence). The CDR3 is 14 amino acids. V gave up 3 bases and J gave up 1 base, with 8 bases separating them. The CDR3 nucleotides read TGTGCCAGTAGTATCAGCGGACGCACAGATACGCAGTATTTT. As protein: CASSISGRTDTQYF.

This clonotype has at least ten counts. The rearrangement uses TRBV9 and TRBJ2-5; 9 nucleotides align to TRBD2. The V gene's germline CDR1 is SGDLS and CDR2 YYNGEE. This CDR3 is built from 16 residues. V trimming: 0 bases; J trimming: 0 bases; junction bases outside the gene matches: 3. CDR3 DNA: TGTGCCAGCAGCGTAGCTAGCGGGGATTACCAAGAGACCCAGTACTTC. This gives the protein CASSVASGDYQETQYF.

V gene TRBV5-4 combines with J gene TRBJ2-3; tentative D call: TRBD1 (6 bases). The CDR3 loop spans 16 amino acids. Trimming took off 0 bases at V and 0 bases at J, with 11 bases between the two ends. CDR1 is SGHNT, CDR2 YYREEE, per germline (reference sequence). CDR3 nucleotide sequence: TGTGCCAGCAGCTTGGCGCCAGGGGCCAGCACAGATACGCAGTATTTT. This sequence encodes CASSLAPGASTDTQYF. Using reference TRBV5-4 and TRBJ2-3 for the parts outside the CDR3, the full variable domain is ETGVTQSPTHLIKTRGQQVTLRCSSQSGHNTVSWYQQALGQGPQFIFQYYREEENGRGNFPPRFSGLQFPNYSSELNVNALELDDSALYLCASSLAPGASTDTQYFGPGTRLTVL.

In its sample, this clonotype was seen many times. The rearrangement joins TRBV5-1 to TRBJ2-2; tentatively, D is TRBD1 (6 bases). The germline V and J ends were trimmed by 0 bases and 4 bases, with 7 bases remaining between them. Germline V gene data show CDR1 as SGHRS and CDR2 as YFSETQ. This CDR3 is built from 14 residues. CDR3 sequence (DNA): TGCGCCAGCAGCTTGGTACAGGGCACCGGGGAGCTGTTTTTT. It yields the protein CASSLVQGTGELFF.

This clonotype was detected a few times. This chain uses TRBV12-3 or TRBV12-4 with TRBJ1-5; 8 bases fit TRBD1. Losses at the gene ends were 6 bases for V and 5 bases for J; bases not matched to a gene: 3. The CDR3 contains 13 residues. CDR3 DNA sequence: TGTGCCAGCAGCTTCAGGGGGCATCAGCCCCAGCATTTT. Translated: CASSFRGHQPQHF.

There are many counts of this clonotype. This rearrangement joins TRBV28 to TRBJ2-7; D possibly uses TRBD1 or TRBD2 (5 bases each). The CDR3 loop spans 11 amino acids. The V gene's germline CDR1 is MDHEN and CDR2 SYDVKM. The V and J ends lost 11 bases and 4 bases respectively, with 12 bases between them. CDR3 nucleotide sequence: TGTGCCTCTAGGGGCGGGTACGAGCAGTACGTC. Protein: CASRGGYEQYV.

This clonotype was detected only a few times. V gene TRBV11-2 combines with J gene TRBJ1-1; a weak D match, TRBD1 (6 bases). Germline V gene lookup returns CDR1 SGHAT and CDR2 FQNNGV. V shed 2 bases and J shed 3 bases, with 13 bases lying between them. The CDR3 loop spans 15 amino acids. The CDR3 region has the DNA TGTGCCAGCAGCTTATTGGGGGGCCGGGACACTGAAGCTTTCTTT. This gives the protein CASSLLGGRDTEAFF. The variable domain in full, with the rest retrieved from reference TRBV11-2 and TRBJ1-1, is EAGVAQSPRYKIIEKRQSVAFWCNPISGHATLYWYQQILGQGPKLLIQFQNNGVVDDSQLPKDRFSAERLKGVDSTLKIQPAKLEDSAVYLCASSLLGGRDTEAFFGQGTRLTVV.

The chain recombines TRBV28 with TRBJ2-5; D call uncertain. V was cut by 6 bases and J by 5 bases, with 16 bases left in between. The germline CDR1 and CDR2 sequences are MDHEN and SYDVKM. The length of the CDR3 is 14 residues. The CDR3 protein is CASSPVRSVETQYF. In nucleotides, the CDR3 is TGTGCCAGCAGCCCCGTCCGTTCAGTGGAGACCCAGTACTTC. Filled out from reference TRBV28 and TRBJ2-5, the complete variable domain reads DVKVTQSSRYLVKRTGEKVFLECVQDMDHENMFWYRQDPGLGLRLIYFSYDVKMKEKGDIPEGYSVSREKKERFSLILESASTNQTSMYLCASSPVRSVETQYFGPGTRLLVL.

This chain connects TRBV7-9 to TRBJ1-3; D unclear. V lost 4 bases and J 0 bases, leaving 10 bases between the germline ends. This CDR3 contains 15 residues. Germline V lookup: CDR1 SEHNR, CDR2 FQNEAQ (reference sequence). CDR3 residues: CASSSGQLSGNTIYF. The CDR3 region has the DNA TGTGCCAGCAGCTCCGGGCAGCTCTCTGGAAACACCATATATTTT.

This clonotype appeared a few times. This sequence joins TRBV7-8 and TRBJ1-5, with TRBD1 as a possible D gene (5 bases). Trimming took off 0 bases at V and 5 bases at J, with 8 bases between the two ends. Germline V gene lookup returns CDR1 SGHVS and CDR2 FQNEAQ. This CDR3 contains 14 residues. The CDR3 protein is CASSLAEGHQPQHF. The CDR3 coding sequence is TGTGCCAGCAGCTTAGCGGAGGGGCATCAGCCCCAGCATTTT.

This clonotype was seen a handful of times. The chain employs TRBV11-2 and TRBJ2-1; 8 bases line up with TRBD1. The V gene's germline CDR1 is SGHAT and CDR2 FQNNGV. The CDR3 extends over 14 amino acids. Trimming took 2 bases from V and 4 from J; bases not matched to a gene: 1. The CDR3 loop is CASSLRQGYNEQFF. CDR3 DNA: TGTGCCAGCAGCTTAAGACAGGGGTACAATGAGCAGTTCTTC.

In this sample, this clonotype turned up a few times. The chain employs TRBV12-5 and TRBJ1-2; 8 nucleotides agree with TRBD1. CDR1 is LGHNT, CDR2 FRNRAP, per germline. After removal of 4 bases from V and 8 bases from J, the junction contained 12 bases not matched to a gene. CDR3 length: 15 amino acids. CDR3 protein: CASGSTGDPFGGYTF. The DNA for the CDR3 is TGTGCTAGTGGTTCGACAGGGGATCCCTTTGGAGGCTACACCTTC.

This clonotype showed up many times. The chain couples TRBV5-1 to TRBJ2-3; D gene ambiguous. Looked up from germline, CDR1 is SGHRS and CDR2 is YFSETQ. The germline V and J ends were trimmed by 0 bases and 4 bases, with 12 bases remaining between them. The CDR3 extends over 15 amino acids. CDR3 DNA sequence: TGCGCCAGCAGCTTGGGACTTACGGCGGCAGATACGCAGTATTTT. It encodes CASSLGLTAADTQYF.

This clonotype was seen a few times. The V call is TRBV25-1, the J call TRBJ2-1; TRBD2 agrees at 15 bases. Germline CDR1 reads MGHDK; CDR2 reads SYGVNS. Trimming took 9 bases from V and 12 from J; bases not matched to a gene: 6. The CDR3 is 13 amino acids. CDR3 in amino acids: CASRTSGGDRQFF. CDR3 nucleotides: TGTGCCAGTAGGACTAGCGGGGGGGATAGGCAGTTCTTC.

This clonotype was seen ten or more times. The chain has TRBV4-2 and TRBJ2-4; tentative D call: TRBD1 (5 bases). Trimming pared 0 bases from V and 6 bases from J, leaving 18 bases between. This CDR3 region has 17 residues. Germline V gene sequence: CDR1 LGHNA, CDR2 YNFKEQ. CDR3 in amino acids: CASSQDLSVYQGNIQYF. In DNA form, the CDR3 reads TGTGCCAGCAGCCAAGATCTGAGTGTTTATCAGGGAAACATTCAGTACTTC.

This clonotype was seen a few times. The chain combines TRBV20-1 with TRBJ2-5, with 12 bases identical to TRBD2. In germline, CDR1 is DFQATT, CDR2 SNEGSKA (reference sequence). There are 16 residues in the CDR3. The trim removed 6 bases at V and 7 bases at J, leaving 15 bases unmatched. CDR3 amino acids: CSAGGGLAGYQGTQYF. The CDR3 DNA follows: TGCAGTGCCGGGGGGGGACTAGCGGGTTACCAGGGGACCCAGTACTTC.

This clonotype was detected only a few times. The V and J genes are TRBV20-1 and TRBJ2-3; 7 bases fit TRBD2. V trimming: 0 bases; J trimming: 1 base; junction bases outside the gene matches: 4. CDR1 and CDR2 (germline): DFQATT, SNEGSKA (reference sequence). This CDR3 is built from 15 residues. The CDR3 DNA is TGCAGTGCTAGAGATCGTCGGGGGGGCACAGATACGCAGTATTTT. It translates to CSARDRRGGTDTQYF.

This clonotype occurred many times. The chain combines TRBV7-2 with TRBJ2-5, with D unresolved. Germline loops: CDR1 SGHTA, CDR2 FQGNSA. With 4 bases removed from V and 0 bases from J, the gap between germline ends came to 6 bases. This CDR3 has 13 amino acids. The DNA for the CDR3 is TGTGCCAGCAGCTATGGCTACCAAGAGACCCAGTACTTC. Its protein is CASSYGYQETQYF.